Detailed here is one T cell receptor beta chain. This clonotype was recorded many times. It lacks a known antigen. Base qualities are missing; no much larger clone stands one base away. The method was PCR. The sample was run on an Illumina HiSeq 2500. TCR library preparation used molecular barcoding, with unique molecular identifiers applied to normalize quantification of the TCRbeta repertoire. The public sequencing data were trimmed at Q25 with fastp and processed into clonotypes with MiXCR by TCRdb, which kept only in-frame beta chains. Rows with one shared CDR3 protein collapse into an entry with the most common genes and DNA. Present in this sample are 330,000 or so distinct CDR3 sequences, around 10% of which were seen just once. Approximately 7% of the sample is taken by the ten largest. These data belong to a study of T-cell reconstitution after alpha-beta-depleted transplantation in children (dated by TCRdb to 2016 to 2017). For the study in its entirety: T-cell immune reconstitution after TCRalphabeta/CD19-depleted allogeneic hematopoietic cell transplantation in children was quantitatively tracked in the study by means of TCR repertoire profiling. The paper's findings and limits, for the study overall: The high TCRbeta diversity at day 60 in some patients was ascribed to recipient T cells and intrathymic progenitors that had survived conditioning. The frequencies of hyperexpanded clones fell over the following months, and after one year, T-cell counts and TCRbeta diversity were mostly attributed to newly produced T cells. The apparently early alphabetaT-cell count recovery about two months after transplant was reportedly dependent on only several hundred rapidly expanded clones derived from non-depleted graft cells.

Including the terminal cysteine and phenylalanine, the CDR3 comprises 15 residues. Kept here is only the CDR3 DNA, which spans 45 bases and is read in frame from base 1. The V and J ends are trimmed by 4 bases and 0 bases, leaving 14 bases between them. Via the germline V gene (reference sequence), CDR1 is SGHKS and CDR2 YYEKEE. The treatment or condition label corresponds to: allogeneic hematopoietic cell transplantation with graft depleted of TCRalphabeta T cells and CD19 B cells. TCRalphabeta/CD19-depleted allogeneic hematopoietic cell grafts were given to the transplant recipients, all of whom were children.

The source is a boy younger than two with acute myeloid leukemia, due to receive a stem cell transplant. The sample was PBMCs, taken before TCRalphabeta/CD19-depleted stem cell transplant. Recombination connected TRBV5-5 to TRBJ2-7; the D gene is possibly TRBD1 or TRBD2, each agreeing over 5 bases. The nucleotide sequence is TGTGCCAGCAGCAAACGGGGCCAGTCCTCCTACGAGCAGTACTTC. Translated, this gives CASSKRGQSSYEQYF.